This T cell receptor beta chain was captured by sequencing in a study of regulatory T cells in long-lasting Graves disease. Study-level information: Antithyroid drugs had been taken by newly diagnosed Graves' patients for under 3 months. Study results and caveats: Newly diagnosed patients had higher TCR diversity than persistent Graves' patients did.

This clonotype was seen ten or more times. What it binds is not known. With iRepertoire HTBI primers and Arm-PCR of CDR3 regions, TCR beta libraries were built. One entry per CDR3 protein, called by TCRdb with MiXCR from the multiplex PCR reads. The data contain about 530,000 distinct CDR3 sequences, around 15% of them singletons. Time point meaning: newly diagnosed GD, antithyroid drugs for less than 3 months. The TCR library was prepared using RNA isolated from PBMCs. CDR3 length: 14 amino acids. Germline V gives CDR1 SQVTM, CDR2 ANQGSEA. V was shortened by 1 base and J by 1 base, with 10 bases between the two germline ends. These sequences were also reported in another study, on T cells in Graves' hyperthyroidism and ophthalmopathy. That study adds: TCR CDR3 underwent first-round RT-PCR with the HTBI primer set. Ophthalmopathy was identified by the model a median about six months ahead of onset.

The input for sequencing was peripheral blood mononuclear cells (PBMCs), taken at new diagnosis, from a patient treated with antithyroid drugs. The genes are TRBV29-1 and TRBJ1-1; no clear D gene. The source of this sequence is a woman aged 35-65 years with Graves disease. The CDR3 DNA sequence: TGCAGCGTTGAAGGAGGCAGCTGGAACACTGAAGCTTTCTTT. This translates into CSVEGGSWNTEAFF.